Reported below is one T cell receptor (beta chain). Its specificity is unknown. Relative to the germline gene, one junction end is altered; a read error may explain this. These data originate in a study of radiation and T cells in renal cell carcinoma. Germline V gives CDR1 SGHTA, CDR2 FQGNSA. This CDR3 has 15 amino acids. Whole-study findings and limits: From baseline, blood top tumor clonotypes peaked at 2 weeks post-radiation.

This table comes from immunoSEQ multiplex PCR, and its TCRdb copy is limited to in-frame clones, with some not included. The data contain about 150,000 clones, 75% to 90% of them singletons. Stated time point: blood 4 weeks post-SBRT, at nephrectomy. Treatment given: 15 Gy SBRT to primary tumor, nephrectomy 4 weeks later. Nephrectomy followed 15 Gy stereotactic body radiation by 4 weeks. After SBRT, blood was collected at 2 and 4 weeks, plus baseline. The patient's renal cell carcinoma had clear cell pathology. The receptor comes from a woman in her fifties or sixties with renal cell carcinoma. J is TRBJ2-1 and V is TRBV7-2; 7 bases fit TRBD1. Sample: blood, taken from a patient whose treatment included radiotherapy and nephrectomy. This chain's CDR3 is CASSLPGTVYNGQFF. CDR3 bases: TGTGCCAGCAGCTTACCCGGGACAGTATACAATGGGCAGTTCTTC.